This section outlines one T cell receptor (beta chain) sequence together with its context. Original handling: Scientists estimated how many nucleated cells there were by amplifying reference gene primers. Using immunoSEQ multiplex PCR, the repertoire was profiled, and TCRdb retains in-frame clones only, with some absent. That table supplies the V and J calls and clone size; D and trimming were determined from the DNA. The data hold some 220,000 clones, with about 82% observed a single time. This entry comes from a study of blood T cell repertoires in COVID-19. The CDR3 length is 15 residues. Germline CDR1 and CDR2: SGHRS and YFSETQ. Trimming left V 0 bases short and J 0 bases short, with 7 bases between.

The origin of this receptor is a woman in her 70s with COVID-19, enrolled during active disease. This sequence joins TRBV5-1 and TRBJ1-3; D remains unclear. Sequencing was done on a sample of peripheral blood. The CDR3 nucleotides read TGCGCCAGCAGCTTGGACGGTTTCTCTGGAAACACCATATATTTT. This sequence encodes CASSLDGFSGNTIYF.